Below are 11 T cell receptor beta chains sequenced from a single sample in a study of blood T cell repertoires in COVID-19. The repertoire was sequenced with immunoSEQ multiplex PCR; TCRdb's copy has only in-frame clones and lacks some. Seen here are around 180,000 clones, 80% to 90% observed once, and the top ten hold approximately 11%. The sequencing sample was made of peripheral blood. These receptor sequences come from a human donor with active or convalescent COVID-19. The donor label of this sample is uncertain.

The CDR3 region is CASSAGLAGPGELFF. The CDR3 DNA reads TGTGCCAGCAGCGCGGGACTAGCGGGGCCCGGGGAGCTGTTTTTT. The chain links TRBV9 to TRBJ2-2; 13 bases are a match to TRBD2. V shed 3 bases and J 6 bases; nucleotides not matched to a gene: 2. The CDR3 contains 15 residues. Per germline, CDR1 SGDLS and CDR2 YYNGEE.

This rearrangement joins TRBV5-4 to TRBJ1-2; TRBD1 is a possible D gene (6 bases). CDR1 SGHNT and CDR2 YYREEE come from the germline V gene (reference sequence). The length of the CDR3 is 16 residues. Trimming shortened V by 3 bases and J by 4 bases, and 19 bases separated the two germline ends. CDR3 DNA: TGTGCCAGCAGCTCGGTCTCGGTTCAGGGGAGCTATGGCTACACCTTC. Protein sequence: CASSSVSVQGSYGYTF.

The gene calls are TRBV6-2 or TRBV6-3 and TRBJ2-3; D might be TRBD2 (7 bases). CDR1 and CDR2 (germline): MNHEY, SVGEGT. V gave up 2 bases and J gave up 6 bases, with 12 bases separating them. The CDR3 consists of 14 residues. As DNA, the CDR3 is TGTGCCAGCAGTTACGGGGGGGCGAGGGATACGCAGTATTTT. Translation gives CASSYGGARDTQYF.

The J gene is TRBJ2-7, the V gene TRBV7-2; 8 bases line up with TRBD2. J was trimmed by 2 bases and V by 7 bases; bases with no gene match: 10. The germline V gene encodes CDR1 SGHTA and CDR2 FQGNSA. The length of the CDR3 is 15 residues. The CDR3 here is CASTKSGGLAYEQYF. The DNA for the CDR3 is TGTGCCAGCACTAAAAGCGGGGGCCTAGCCTACGAGCAGTACTTC.

The rearrangement links TRBV11-2 to TRBJ2-5, with D perhaps matching TRBD1 (6 bases). The CDR3 is made up of 14 amino acids. V lost 6 bases, J lost 2 bases, and 13 bases lay in between. The germline gives CDR1 SGHAT, CDR2 FQNNGV. The CDR3 sequence: CASRPVGQQETQYF. The DNA of the CDR3 is TGTGCCAGCAGACCTGTTGGACAGCAAGAGACCCAGTACTTC.

The genes are TRBV6-5 and TRBJ2-1; TRBD2 matches 8 bases. Unmatched junction bases numbered 10, after V lost 10 bases and J lost 2 bases. Germline V CDR1 and CDR2: MNHEY, SVGAGI. The CDR3 has 15 residues. In DNA form, the CDR3 reads TGTGCCACCGGGGAGGGACTAGGCCCCTACAATGAGCAGTTCTTC. As protein: CATGEGLGPYNEQFF.

The genes are TRBV6-2 or TRBV6-3 and TRBJ1-6; tentatively, D is TRBD1 (6 bases). V lost 4 bases, J lost 9 bases, and 10 bases lay in between. The CDR3 is made up of 13 amino acids. Per the germline V gene, CDR1 is MNHEY and CDR2 is SVGEGT. CDR3 sequence: CASSFQQGSPLHF. The CDR3 DNA is TGTGCCAGCAGTTTCCAACAGGGTTCACCCCTCCACTTT.

The chain combines TRBV4-3 with TRBJ2-7; TRBD1 matches at 7 bases. Looked up from germline, CDR1 is LGHNA and CDR2 is YSLEER. V gave up 2 bases and J gave up 4 bases; unmatched junction bases: 8. This CDR3 has 15 residues. The CDR3 nucleotides are TGCGCCAGCAGCCAAACCGACAGGGTCGGATACGAGCAGTACTTC. Protein product: CASSQTDRVGYEQYF.

Points on this clone: One junction end does not reproduce the germline sequence, and a read error may be involved. The chain couples TRBV7-7 to TRBJ2-5; D is possibly TRBD1 (6 bases). Germline V gene data show CDR1 as SSHAT and CDR2 as FNYEAQ (reference sequence). The CDR3 is made up of 16 amino acids. Here the CDR3 DNA reads TGTGCTAGCAGCTTAAAACTGACAGGCTTCCAAGAGACCCAGTACTTC. It translates to CASSLKLTGFQETQYF.

This clone showed up just once. This chain joins TRBV21-1 and TRBJ1-2; the tabulated D call, TRBD1, remains unverified against the DNA. TRBV21-1 is flagged as a pseudogene. CDR3 length: 11 amino acids. The CDR3 DNA reads TGTGCCAGCAGATGCGGACAGGGGGGAACCTTC. It yields the protein CASRCGQGGTF.

This chain connects TRBV5-4 to TRBJ2-5; 11 positions match TRBD2. CDR1 SGHNT and CDR2 YYREEE come from the germline V gene (reference sequence). V lost 4 bases and J lost 5; bases outside the gene matches: 7. The CDR3 covers 15 residues. The DNA of the CDR3 is TGTGCCAGCAGCGGTAGCGGGAGGGCCGGTGAGACCCAGTACTTC. Protein product: CASSGSGRAGETQYF.